This T cell receptor beta chain was sequenced during a study of blood T cell repertoires in COVID-19 (dated by TCRdb to the early 2020s). Context from the whole study: Collaborator samples came from the United States, Italy and Spain and covered acute and convalescent phases of COVID-19. The prospective study material was composed of cDNA or gDNA derived from T cells, B-cell-depleted T cells, or PBMCs. Subjects who had been exposed to COVID-19, were actively infected with it, or had recovered from it provided the deeply sampled blood TCRbeta repertoires that made up the dataset. The repertoires were released in a freely available public database meant as a resource for research on the immune response to SARS-CoV-2. The samples were drawn from two sources: the first 160 participants of the ongoing ImmuneRACE study, and 950 to 1,500 subjects contributed by 6 global collaborators. A de-identified subject ID, COVID-19 status, age in years and sex were almost always included in the sample metadata. Where available, HLA class I and class II types were obtained from metadata supplied by the sample provider rather than from assay-based typing.

CDR1 and CDR2 were assigned from the germline V gene as MGHDK and SYGVNS. The CDR3 has 18 amino acids, counting the end cysteine and phenylalanine. Only the CDR3 portion is preserved as DNA: 54 bases, with reading frame beginning at the first base. V has 7 bases trimmed and J has 0 bases trimmed; junction bases matching no gene number 18. Beyond this particular receptor, the publication reports: Clinical and demographic metadata were provided uncurated, with the amount varying by source and participant.

Each collaborating institution followed its own protocols to collect whole blood in K2EDTA tubes. Collaborator samples were shipped for TCRbeta analysis as frozen whole blood, isolated PBMCs, or DNA extracted from either sample type. TCRbeta CDR3 regions were amplified from genomic DNA by means of the immunoSEQ Assay, a bias-controlled multiplex PCR. As for the authors' bioinformatics: Within the assay, amplification of reference gene primers was used to estimate how many nucleated cells each sample contained. To quantify the absolute abundance of each unique TCRbeta CDR3 rearrangement, sequence reads were collapsed and filtered. For each sample, productive Simpson clonality was calculated as the square root of Simpson's diversity index over productive rearrangements. The clones in this table, taken by TCRdb from immuneACCESS, are in-frame only. Not every clone is retained; where verified, under half of the shortfall comes from an unresolved V gene, and the cause of the rest is unknown. That table gives V, J and clone size, and the DNA gave D and trimming. This sample is represented by hundreds of thousands of clones; around 86% of them were singletons. The ten largest account for around 2.7% of the sample.

To note about this clone: The antigen it recognizes is unknown. No much larger clonotype is one base removed from it; base qualities were not supplied.

Sequenced: peripheral blood. This receptor chain uses TRBV25-1 and TRBJ2-7, with 7 junctional bases fitting TRBD1. The sequence was obtained from a man aged 60 to 69 with acute or convalescent COVID-19. The encoded CDR3 is CASTGMADRAGGSYEQYF. The DNA sequence reads TGTGCCAGCACCGGTATGGCTGACAGGGCCGGAGGCTCCTACGAGCAGTACTTC.